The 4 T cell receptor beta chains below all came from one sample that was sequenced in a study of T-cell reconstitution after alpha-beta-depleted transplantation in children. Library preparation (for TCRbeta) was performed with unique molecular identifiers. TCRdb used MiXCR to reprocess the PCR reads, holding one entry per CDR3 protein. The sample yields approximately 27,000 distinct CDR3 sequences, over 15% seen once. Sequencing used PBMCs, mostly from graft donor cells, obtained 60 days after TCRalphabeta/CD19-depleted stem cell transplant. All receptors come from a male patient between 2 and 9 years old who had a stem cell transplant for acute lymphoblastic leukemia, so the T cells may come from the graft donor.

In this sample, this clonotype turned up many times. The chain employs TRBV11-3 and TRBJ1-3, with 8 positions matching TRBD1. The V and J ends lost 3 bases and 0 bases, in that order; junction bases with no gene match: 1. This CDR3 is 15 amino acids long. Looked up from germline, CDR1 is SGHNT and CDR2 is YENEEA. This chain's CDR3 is CASSLGQDSGNTIYF. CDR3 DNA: TGTGCCAGCAGCTTGGGACAGGACTCTGGAAACACCATATATTTT. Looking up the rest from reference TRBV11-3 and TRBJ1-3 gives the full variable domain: EAGVVQSPRYKIIEKKQPVAFWCNPISGHNTLYWYLQNLGQGPELLIRYENEEAVDDSQLPKDRFSAERLKGVDSTLKIQPAELGDSAVYLCASSLGQDSGNTIYFGEGSWLTVV.

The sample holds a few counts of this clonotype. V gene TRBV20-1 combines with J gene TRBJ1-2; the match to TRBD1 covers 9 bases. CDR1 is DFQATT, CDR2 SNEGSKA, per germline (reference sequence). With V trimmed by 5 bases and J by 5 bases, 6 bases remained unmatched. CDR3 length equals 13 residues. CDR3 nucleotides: TGCAGTGCTGCCGGGACAGGGCTGTATGGCTACACCTTC. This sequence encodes CSAAGTGLYGYTF.

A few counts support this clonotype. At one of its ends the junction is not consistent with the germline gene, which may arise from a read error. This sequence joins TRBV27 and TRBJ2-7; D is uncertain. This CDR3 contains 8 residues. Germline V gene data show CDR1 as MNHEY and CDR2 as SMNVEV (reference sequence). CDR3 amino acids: CASPKSTF. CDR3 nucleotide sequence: TGTGCCAGCCCCAAATCCACTTTC.

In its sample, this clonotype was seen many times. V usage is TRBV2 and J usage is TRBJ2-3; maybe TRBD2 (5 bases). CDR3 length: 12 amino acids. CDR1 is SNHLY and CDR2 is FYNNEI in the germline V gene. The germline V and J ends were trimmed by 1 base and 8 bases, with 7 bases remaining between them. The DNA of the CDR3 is TGTGCCAGCAGTGAAGGGAGGAGTACGCAGTATTTT. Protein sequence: CASSEGRSTQYF.